Below, one T cell receptor beta chain is given with its context. A junction boundary mismatches the germline segment, possibly from a read error. These data are taken from a study of T cell changes during pregnancy in multiple sclerosis. Clones were read by immunoSEQ multiplex PCR, and TCRdb kept only the in-frame ones, dropping some. The data show tens of thousands of clones, 75% to 95% seen once. Germline loops: CDR1 SQVTM, CDR2 ANQGSEA. The CDR3 contains 12 residues. The V gene is TRBV29-1, the J gene TRBJ2-7, with D perhaps TRBD1 (7 bases). This clonotype was obtained from a female donor with multiple sclerosis, enrolled in a pregnancy study. Sequencing used peripheral blood, obtained before pregnancy. The CDR3 reads CSVEDQGRGVNF. The CDR3 DNA is TGCAGCGTTGAAGATCAGGGCAGGGGGGTCAACTTC.